Listed below are T cell receptor beta chains from one sample, sequenced in a study of blood T cell repertoires in COVID-19. Assay used: immunoSEQ multiplex PCR; TCRdb lists only in-frame clones, some missing. Of about 210,000 clones in the sample, 87% were seen once. Sequencing used PBMCs or T cells enriched from blood (not recorded which). The receptors here all came from a man between 18 and 35 years old with acute COVID-19. CDR3s include the opening cysteine and the closing phenylalanine or tryptophan. The D gene is left open where the match is weak. Clone size is shown for a subset of rows, as once, few, many or a class of expanded clone.

TRBV6-5	TRBJ2-7	TRBD1	once	CASSRRQGAYEQYF	TGTGCCAGCAGCAGGAGACAGGGAGCCTACGAGCAGTACTTC
TRBV7-2	TRBJ2-4	TRBD2	-	CASSAATGGAKNIQYF	TGTGCCAGCAGCGCAGCCACCGGGGGGGCCAAAAACATTCAGTACTTC
TRBV7-7	TRBJ2-1	-	-	CASSLVVWDTHTNEQFF	TGTGCTAGCAGCTTAGTCGTATGGGACACCCACACCAATGAGCAGTTCTTC
TRBV5-1	TRBJ2-3	TRBD2	-	CASSGGLAADTQYF	TGCGCCAGCAGCGGGGGACTAGCGGCAGATACGCAGTATTTT
TRBV27	TRBJ1-4	TRBD1	-	CASSIRTGRVGKLFF	TGTGCCAGCAGTATCCGGACAGGGAGAGTGGGAAAACTGTTTTTT
TRBV6-2/TRBV6-3	TRBJ2-5	-	-	CASSRTSPAQYF	TGTGCCAGCAGCCGTACGTCCCCGGCCCAGTACTTC
TRBV27	TRBJ1-2	-	once	CASSPDRNNYGYTF	TGTGCCAGCAGCCCCGACAGGAACAACTATGGCTACACCTTC
TRBV5-1	TRBJ2-7	TRBD2	-	CASSPRGLREGRYEQYF	TGCGCCAGCAGCCCGAGGGGGTTGCGGGAGGGCCGCTACGAGCAGTACTTC
TRBV6-5	TRBJ2-5	-	-	CASRSRQWKETQYF	TGTGCCAGCAGAAGTAGACAGTGGAAAGAGACCCAGTACTTC
TRBV4-1	TRBJ2-7	TRBD1	few	CASSHGQGTYEQYF	TGCGCCAGCAGCCATGGACAGGGAACCTACGAGCAGTACTTC
TRBV28	TRBJ1-5	TRBD1	-	CASTLGARGIGNQPQHF	TGTGCCAGCACCCTTGGGGCCAGGGGGATAGGCAATCAGCCCCAGCATTTT
TRBV5-6	TRBJ1-1	-	-	CASSPPWDMNTEAFF	TGTGCCAGCAGCCCCCCCTGGGACATGAACACTGAAGCTTTCTTT
TRBV7-9	TRBJ2-1	-	-	CASSSQSINEQFF	TGTGCCAGCAGCTCACAATCCATAAATGAGCAGTTCTTC
TRBV11-3	TRBJ2-5	-	once	CASRPTLGVGELLETQYF	TGTGCCAGCAGACCCACCCTCGGGGTGGGAGAATTGTTGGAGACCCAGTACTTC
TRBV19	TRBJ1-2	-	-	CASSYDQTNYGYTF	TGTGCCAGTAGTTATGATCAGACTAACTATGGCTACACCTTC
TRBV28	TRBJ1-1	-	-	CASSSLGIGNTEAFF	TGTGCCAGCAGTTCCCTCGGGATAGGGAACACTGAAGCTTTCTTT
TRBV28	TRBJ2-1	-	-	CASSLWGRGSYNEQFF	TGTGCCAGCAGTTTATGGGGGAGAGGGTCCTACAATGAGCAGTTCTTC
TRBV3-1/TRBV3-2	TRBJ1-4	TRBD1	once	CASSRDRVQGTNEKLFF	TGTGCCAGCAGCCGCGACAGGGTACAGGGGACTAATGAAAAACTGTTTTTT
TRBV11-2	TRBJ2-1	TRBD2	-	CASSPGRGLAESNEQFF	TGTGCCAGCAGCCCGGGCCGGGGACTAGCGGAATCCAATGAGCAGTTCTTC
TRBV7-3	TRBJ2-1	TRBD2	-	CASSPEVAGNNEQFF	TGTGCCAGCAGCCCGGAAGTAGCGGGGAACAATGAGCAGTTCTTC
TRBV29-1	TRBJ1-4	-	-	CSVSYRNEKLFF	TGCAGCGTTAGTTACAGAAATGAAAAACTGTTTTTT
TRBV19	TRBJ1-2	-	-	CASSIASGWYGYTF	TGTGCCAGTAGTATAGCGTCGGGTTGGTATGGCTACACCTTC
TRBV10-2	TRBJ2-1	TRBD2	-	CASRASGRNEQFF	TGCGCCAGCAGGGCTAGCGGGAGAAATGAGCAGTTCTTC
TRBV9	TRBJ1-6	-	once	CASSPTVYNSPLHF	TGTGCCAGCAGCCCAACGGTCTATAATTCACCCCTCCACTTT
TRBV6-5	TRBJ1-3	TRBD1	-	CASRQQGAAGNTIYF	TGTGCCAGCAGACAACAGGGGGCCGCTGGAAACACCATATATTTT
TRBV12-3/TRBV12-4	TRBJ2-5	-	-	CASSQSSGTQYF	TGTGCCAGCAGTCAGAGTTCGGGGACCCAGTACTTC
TRBV6-5	TRBJ1-2	TRBD1	-	CASSYDQGGLYGYTF	TGTGCCAGCAGTTACGATCAGGGGGGTTTATATGGCTACACCTTC
TRBV27	TRBJ2-3	TRBD2	-	CASSLTPSGSTDTQYF	TGTGCCAGCAGTCTAACCCCTAGCGGTTCCACAGATACGCAGTATTTT
TRBV29-1	TRBJ1-5	-	-	CSVGFQEGSNQPQHF	TGCAGCGTAGGCTTTCAGGAAGGTAGCAATCAGCCCCAGCATTTT
TRBV6-5	TRBJ2-7	TRBD2	-	CASISSGRNHEQYF	TGTGCCAGCATCTCGAGCGGGAGAAACCACGAGCAGTACTTC
TRBV11-2	TRBJ2-3	-	-	CASSFGLVRGEEGDTQYF	TGTGCCAGCAGCTTTGGGTTAGTCAGGGGAGAAGAGGGGGATACGCAGTATTTT
TRBV7-2	TRBJ2-7	TRBD2	-	CASSPRGAGVVYEQYF	TGTGCCAGCAGCCCCCGGGGAGCGGGAGTGGTTTACGAGCAGTACTTC
TRBV2	TRBJ2-7	-	-	CASSLQTYEQYF	TGTGCCAGCAGTCTACAGACCTACGAGCAGTACTTC
TRBV7-3	TRBJ2-1	TRBD2	-	CASRFEAGGFDEQFF	TGTGCCAGCAGATTTGAGGCGGGAGGGTTCGATGAGCAGTTCTTC
TRBV6-5	TRBJ1-2	TRBD1	-	CASSRSTGEHYGYTF	TGTGCCAGCAGTAGATCGACAGGGGAGCACTATGGCTACACCTTC
TRBV4-1	TRBJ1-2	-	-	CASSTQGINYGYTF	TGCGCCAGCAGCACACAGGGCATCAACTATGGCTACACCTTC
TRBV15	TRBJ1-2	TRBD1	-	CATSSRGQGGYGYTF	TGTGCCACCAGCTCGCGAGGACAGGGGGGGTATGGCTACACCTTC
TRBV7-2	TRBJ1-1	-	-	CASSLSLGAGNTEAFF	TGTGCCAGCAGCTTAAGTTTGGGGGCGGGGAACACTGAAGCTTTCTTT
TRBV10-3	TRBJ2-2	-	-	CAISFGQKNTGELFF	TGTGCCATCAGTTTTGGCCAGAAGAACACCGGGGAGCTGTTTTTT
TRBV12-2	TRBJ2-3	-	-	CASRSLLAGGDDTQYF	TGTGCAAGTCGCTCCCTGCTAGCGGGAGGGGATGATACGCAGTATTTT
TRBV20-1	TRBJ2-7	-	few	CSARDNYEQYF	TGCAGTGCTAGAGACAACTACGAGCAGTACTTC
TRBV5-1	TRBJ2-3	TRBD2	-	CASSEGTISTDTQYF	TGCGCCAGCAGCGAAGGGACTATCAGCACAGATACGCAGTATTTT
TRBV7-3	TRBJ2-5	-	-	CASSQGQTQETQYF	TGTGCCAGCAGCCAGGGGCAGACACAAGAGACCCAGTACTTC
TRBV6-5	TRBJ2-1	-	-	CASSQAVGWAGEQFF	TGTGCCAGCAGCCAAGCCGTCGGGTGGGCAGGGGAGCAGTTCTTC
TRBV19	TRBJ2-3	-	-	CSSRAGSSTDTQYF	TGTTCCTCGCGGGCTGGGTCAAGCACAGATACGCAGTATTTT
TRBV9	TRBJ2-1	TRBD1	-	CASSFADRAKPYNEQFF	TGTGCCAGCAGCTTCGCGGACAGGGCAAAACCTTACAATGAGCAGTTCTTC
TRBV6-2/TRBV6-3	TRBJ2-6	-	-	CASSSGDSGANVLTF	TGTGCCAGCAGTTCCGGTGACTCTGGGGCCAACGTCCTGACTTTC
TRBV6-5	TRBJ2-3	-	-	CASTKTTGGADTQYF	TGTGCCAGTACCAAGACGACGGGGGGCGCAGATACGCAGTATTTT
TRBV28	TRBJ1-2	-	-	CASRETGNRYGYTF	TGTGCCAGCAGGGAAACAGGGAACCGCTATGGCTACACCTTC
TRBV4-3	TRBJ2-3	-	-	CASSQEGGSTDTQYF	TGCGCCAGCAGCCAAGAAGGAGGTAGCACAGATACGCAGTATTTT
TRBV5-4	TRBJ2-7	-	-	CASSLSAGSSYEQYF	TGTGCCAGCAGCTTGAGTGCGGGAAGCTCCTACGAGCAGTACTTC
TRBV28	TRBJ1-1	TRBD1	-	CASSLPTGGYTEAFF	TGTGCCAGCAGTTTGCCAACAGGGGGCTACACTGAAGCTTTCTTT
TRBV11-3	TRBJ2-7	-	-	CASSLVDEQYF	TGTGCCAGCAGCTTAGTAGACGAGCAGTACTTC
TRBV28	TRBJ2-1	-	-	CASSPRETHNEQFF	TGTGCCAGCAGCCCCCGGGAAACCCACAATGAGCAGTTCTTC
TRBV30	TRBJ2-2	TRBD1	once	CAWIDRVVATGELFF	TGTGCCTGGATAGACAGGGTTGTGGCCACCGGGGAGCTGTTTTTT
TRBV2	TRBJ2-1	TRBD1	-	CASSFGQGVSYNEQFF	TGTGCCAGCAGCTTTGGACAGGGGGTCTCCTACAATGAGCAGTTCTTC
TRBV28	TRBJ2-7	TRBD2	-	CASRDYQAGDSYEQYF	TGTGCCAGCAGAGACTACCAAGCGGGAGATTCCTACGAGCAGTACTTC
TRBV7-3	TRBJ2-5	TRBD1	-	CASSLGQGAGETQYF	TGTGCCAGCAGCCTTGGACAGGGGGCAGGAGAGACCCAGTACTTC
TRBV5-1	TRBJ2-1	-	-	CASRRELGNEQFF	TGCGCCAGCAGACGGGAATTGGGGAATGAGCAGTTCTTC
TRBV30	TRBJ1-6	-	-	CASRGGPSSPLHF	TGTGCCTCAAGGGGGGGACCCTCATCACCCCTCCACTTT